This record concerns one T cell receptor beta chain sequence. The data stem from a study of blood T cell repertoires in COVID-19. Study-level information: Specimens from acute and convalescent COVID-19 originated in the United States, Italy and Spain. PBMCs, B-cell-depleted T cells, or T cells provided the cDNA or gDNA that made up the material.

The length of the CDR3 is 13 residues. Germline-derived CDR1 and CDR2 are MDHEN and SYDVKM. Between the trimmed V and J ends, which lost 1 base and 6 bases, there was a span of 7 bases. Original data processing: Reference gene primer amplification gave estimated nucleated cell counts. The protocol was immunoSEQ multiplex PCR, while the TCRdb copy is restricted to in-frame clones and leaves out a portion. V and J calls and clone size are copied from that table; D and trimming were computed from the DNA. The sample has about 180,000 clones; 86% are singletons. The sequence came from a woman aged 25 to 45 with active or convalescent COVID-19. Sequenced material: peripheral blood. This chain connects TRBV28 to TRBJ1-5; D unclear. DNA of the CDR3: TGTGCCAGCAGTTTATCCCGAGGTCAGCCCCAGCATTTT. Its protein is CASSLSRGQPQHF.